A single sample is the source of the 26 T cell receptor beta chains below, sequenced in a study of cytotoxic CD8 clonotypes in ibrutinib-treated CLL. The method was immunoSEQ multiplex PCR; TCRdb's version includes in-frame clones alone and lacks a portion of them. The sample contains roughly 160,000 clones, approximately 77% of which appear only once. The input for sequencing was PBMCs, taken after 12 months of ibrutinib treatment. Receptors were obtained from a human donor with chronic lymphocytic leukemia.

V gene TRBV4-2 combines with J gene TRBJ2-7; TRBD2 agrees at 12 bases. The CDR3 extends over 15 amino acids. The germline gives CDR1 LGHNA, CDR2 YNFKEQ. The trim removed 1 base at V and 3 bases at J, leaving 1 base unmatched. The CDR3 is CASSQGLAGDYEQYF. CDR3 coding DNA: TGTGCCAGCAGCCAAGGACTAGCGGGAGACTACGAGCAGTACTTC.

CDR3 protein: CASRWEGTDTQYF. CDR3 in DNA: TGTGCCAGTAGGTGGGAGGGCACAGATACGCAGTATTTT. The chain couples TRBV19 to TRBJ2-3; D is perhaps TRBD2 (6 bases). With 6 bases removed from V and 1 base from J, the gap between germline ends came to 8 bases. Per germline, CDR1 LNHDA and CDR2 SQIVND (reference sequence). The CDR3 totals 13 residues.

The chain combines TRBV9 with TRBJ1-6; D is uncertain. This CDR3 region has 16 residues. V lost 1 base to trimming and J lost 1 base, with 9 bases between them. CDR1 SGDLS and CDR2 YYNGEE come from the germline V gene. CDR3 DNA: TGTGCCAGCAGCGTAAAGGGTTTGTCCTATAATTCACCCCTCCACTTT. Amino acid sequence: CASSVKGLSYNSPLHF.

The V and J genes are TRBV7-2 and TRBJ2-1, with 12 nucleotides matching TRBD2. The V segment lost 5 bases and the J segment 10 bases; nucleotides outside the gene matches: 9. The CDR3 covers 15 residues. Germline assignment: CDR1 SGHTA and CDR2 FQGNSA. In nucleotides, the CDR3 is TGTGCCAGCAGCCCGGGACTAGCGGGCCGCGGAGAGCAGTTCTTC. Translated, it gives CASSPGLAGRGEQFF.

This chain links TRBV7-3 with TRBJ2-7; 7 nucleotides match TRBD2. The CDR3 runs 13 residues. The ends lost 7 bases at V and 1 base at J; junction bases unmatched: 4. Germline V gene lookup returns CDR1 SGHTA and CDR2 FQGTGA. The CDR3 sequence is CASKKRDSYEQYF. The CDR3, as DNA: TGTGCCAGCAAGAAGCGGGATTCCTACGAGCAGTACTTC.

V usage is TRBV6-1 and J usage is TRBJ1-2; tentative D call: TRBD1 (6 bases). The length of the CDR3 is 12 residues. V was shortened by 8 bases and J by 9 bases, with 16 bases between the two germline ends. Germline CDR1 MNHNS, CDR2 SASEGT. The CDR3 nucleotides read TGTGCCAGCGCGAACAGGGAGTCCCGCTACACCTTC. Its translation is CASANRESRYTF.

This clone was detected a few times. V gene TRBV7-2 combines with J gene TRBJ2-3; 8 nucleotides line up with TRBD1. V lost 5 bases to trimming and J lost 2 bases; unmatched junction nucleotides: 12. From germline, CDR1 is SGHTA and CDR2 FQGNSA. This CDR3 spans 17 amino acids. CDR3 loop: CASSPTRRQGNTDTQYF. DNA for the CDR3: TGTGCCAGCAGCCCGACGAGACGACAGGGGAACACAGATACGCAGTATTTT.

The chain is built from TRBV28 and TRBJ1-2; 9 nucleotides agree with TRBD1. The J segment lost 2 bases and the V segment lost 6 bases, leaving 7 bases of the junction unmatched. The CDR3 totals 15 residues. CDR1 and CDR2 (germline): MDHEN, SYDVKM. The CDR3 reads CASSGGDRANYGYTF. The DNA for the CDR3 is TGTGCCAGCAGCGGGGGGGACAGGGCCAACTATGGCTACACCTTC.

The chain has TRBV6-1 and TRBJ2-7; tentative D call: TRBD2 (6 bases). This CDR3 has 16 amino acids. Germline lookup yields CDR1 MNHNS and CDR2 SASEGT. V lost 4 bases, J lost 2 bases, and 18 bases lay in between. The CDR3 DNA reads as TGTGCCAGCAGTGGCCTTTCCGGGACTGCTCCCTACGAGCAGTACTTC. This encodes CASSGLSGTAPYEQYF.

The V and J genes are TRBV2 and TRBJ1-5; TRBD1 matches at 8 bases. CDR3 length: 13 amino acids. Germline CDR1 reads SNHLY; CDR2 reads FYNNEI. The V gene end was trimmed by 8 bases and the J gene end by 7 bases; junction bases not matched to a gene: 7. CDR3 protein: CASEQGEIQPQHF. For the CDR3, the DNA is TGTGCCAGCGAACAGGGGGAAATACAGCCCCAGCATTTT.

This clone was detected once. The chain combines TRBV4-3 with TRBJ2-3, with 7 nucleotides matching TRBD2. CDR1 and CDR2 from the germline V gene are LGHNA and YSLEER. The J segment lost 0 bases and the V segment lost 1 base, leaving 13 bases of the junction unmatched. This CDR3 is built from 19 residues. The CDR3, as DNA: TGCGCCAGCAGCCAAGTCCTAACCTTTAGCGGGTCTAGCACAGATACGCAGTATTTT. This gives the protein CASSQVLTFSGSSTDTQYF.

This clone was seen a few times. This CDR3 is CASSSNAAQPQHF. The CDR3 DNA reads as TGTGCCAGCTCATCTAACGCAGCTCAGCCCCAGCATTTT. The genes are TRBV18 and TRBJ1-5, with D hard to call. Trimming removed 5 bases at V and 6 bases at J, with 11 bases between. Germline lookup yields CDR1 KGHSH and CDR2 LQKENI. The CDR3 spans 13 residues.

The chain employs TRBV7-9 and TRBJ1-2; TRBD1 matches 10 bases. CDR1 SEHNR and CDR2 FQNEAQ come from the germline V gene (reference sequence). Trimming cost V 2 bases and J 7 bases; bases outside gene matches: 7. CDR3 size: 15 residues. CDR3 region: CASSLMSGQGTGYTF. The CDR3 nucleotides are TGTGCCAGCAGCTTAATGTCGGGACAGGGGACTGGCTACACCTTC.

V and J are TRBV27 and TRBJ1-2, with 7 bases lining up with TRBD1. V lost 5 bases and J lost 7; bases outside the gene matches: 10. The CDR3 covers 14 residues. The germline V gene encodes CDR1 MNHEY and CDR2 SMNVEV (reference sequence). The CDR3 loop reads CASSPTTGRAGYTF. In DNA, the CDR3 is TGTGCCAGCAGTCCAACGACAGGGCGGGCTGGCTACACCTTC.

The chain recombines TRBV4-3 with TRBJ2-7; maybe TRBD1 (6 bases). The germline V gene encodes CDR1 LGHNA and CDR2 YSLEER. V was shortened by 3 bases and J by 2 bases, with 14 bases between the two germline ends. This CDR3 has 15 residues. This chain's CDR3 is CASSHRATGTYEQYF. The CDR3 DNA is TGCGCCAGCAGCCACCGAGCGACAGGAACCTACGAGCAGTACTTC.

The chain is built from TRBV7-2 and TRBJ2-5, with D possibly being TRBD1 or TRBD2 (6 bases each). The CDR3 runs 14 residues. Germline-derived CDR1 and CDR2 are SGHTA and FQGNSA. The V and J ends lost 5 bases and 5 bases respectively, with 15 bases between them. DNA for the CDR3: TGTGCCAGCAGCGAAGACGGGGGCCCGGAGACCCAGTACTTC. Translating gives CASSEDGGPETQYF.

The chain has TRBV9 and TRBJ2-2; no clear D. The CDR3 is 16 residues long. The germline V and J ends were trimmed by 0 bases and 5 bases, with 14 bases remaining between them. The germline V gene encodes CDR1 SGDLS and CDR2 YYNGEE. The CDR3 bases are TGTGCCAGCAGCGTAGTTCACGGAAGAACGACCGGGGAGCTGTTTTTT. Protein: CASSVVHGRTTGELFF. Full variable domain (outside the CDR3, taken from reference TRBV9 and TRBJ2-2): DSGVTQTPKHLITATGQRVTLRCSPRSGDLSVYWYQQSLDQGLQFLIQYYNGEERAKGNILERFSAQQFPDLHSELNLSSLELGDSALYFCASSVVHGRTTGELFFGEGSRLTVL.

This chain joins TRBV6-5 and TRBJ2-3; 9 positions agree with TRBD1. The junction had 4 bases not matched to a gene; V was cut back by 9 bases and J by 3 bases. The CDR3 covers 13 residues. CDR1 is MNHEY and CDR2 is SVGAGI in the germline V gene. The CDR3 region is CASRDRVTDTQYF. CDR3 in DNA: TGTGCCAGTCGGGACAGGGTAACAGATACGCAGTATTTT.

This clone has more than one count but fewer than ten. The rearrangement uses TRBV5-1 and TRBJ1-1; the D is unclear. The germline V and J ends were trimmed by 0 bases and 1 base, with 10 bases remaining between them. CDR3 size: 15 residues. Germline V lookup: CDR1 SGHRS, CDR2 YFSETQ. In nucleotides, the CDR3 is TGCGCCAGCAGCTTGGACCAAACGGGGAACACTGAAGCTTTCTTT. This sequence encodes CASSLDQTGNTEAFF. Supplemented by reference TRBV5-1 and TRBJ1-1, the full variable domain reads KAGVTQTPRYLIKTRGQQVTLSCSPISGHRSVSWYQQTPGQGLQFLFEYFSETQRNKGNFPGRFSGRQFSNSRSEMNVSTLELGDSALYLCASSLDQTGNTEAFFGQGTRLTVV.

This CDR3 reads CASSLAPSGRTYEQYF. CDR3 coding DNA: TGCGCCAGCAGCCTAGCTCCTAGCGGGCGGACCTACGAGCAGTACTTC. The genes are TRBV4-1 and TRBJ2-7, with TRBD2 matching 8 bases. J lost 2 bases, V lost 4 bases, and 10 bases had no gene match. The germline V gene encodes CDR1 MGHRA and CDR2 YSYEKL. The CDR3 is 16 amino acids.

This clone was recorded only once. J is TRBJ2-6 and V is TRBV19; tentatively, D is TRBD2 (6 bases). In germline, CDR1 is LNHDA, CDR2 SQIVND (reference sequence). Deletions cut 1 base from V and 2 bases from J, with 6 bases between. The CDR3 loop spans 15 amino acids. CDR3 nucleotide sequence: TGTGCCAGTAGTATAGGGGGGGCTGGGGCCAACGTCCTGACTTTC. The encoded protein is CASSIGGAGANVLTF.

This chain connects TRBV27 to TRBJ1-2; 7 positions agree with TRBD1. The length of the CDR3 is 14 residues. The ends lost 0 bases at V and 5 bases at J; junction bases unmatched: 3. CDR1 and CDR2 from the germline V gene are MNHEY and SMNVEV (reference sequence). The CDR3 bases are TGTGCCAGCAGTTTATCAGGGGGCCGATATGGCTACACCTTC. Translation gives CASSLSGGRYGYTF.

The chain recombines TRBV2 with TRBJ2-3; no firm D call. From germline, CDR1 is SNHLY and CDR2 FYNNEI. V lost 8 bases, J lost 7 bases, and 13 bases lay in between. This CDR3 has 12 amino acids. CDR3 residues: CASATERNTQYF. CDR3 DNA: TGTGCCAGCGCTACGGAGAGGAATACGCAGTATTTT.

This rearrangement joins TRBV2 to TRBJ2-1, with D unresolved. Germline V gives CDR1 SNHLY, CDR2 FYNNEI. Trimming took off 4 bases at V and 15 bases at J, with 13 bases between the two ends. CDR3 length equals 11 residues. The CDR3 region is CASSAWEEGFF. The DNA for the CDR3 is TGTGCCAGCAGTGCCTGGGAAGAAGGGTTCTTC.

This clone occurred a few times. V and J are TRBV28 and TRBJ1-2, with TRBD1 matching 7 bases. J was trimmed by 4 bases and V by 5 bases; bases with no gene match: 7. Germline CDR1 is MDHEN and CDR2 is SYDVKM. The CDR3 is made up of 14 amino acids. The CDR3 sequence: CASSTTGSGYGYTF. The CDR3 nucleotides read TGTGCCAGCAGTACGACAGGGTCAGGCTATGGCTACACCTTC.

DNA for the CDR3: TGTGCCAGCCGGGACTTGCGGTACCAAGAGACCCAGTACTTC. Translated: CASRDLRYQETQYF. The gene calls are TRBV21-1 and TRBJ2-5; the D segment call TRBD2 is taken from the table without a DNA check. TRBV21-1 is a pseudogene locus. The CDR3 runs 14 residues.